This T cell receptor (beta chain) comes out of a study of shared clonotypes between healthy human individuals. Study as a whole: Each donor's CD8 memory used one plate, CD8 naive two, each CD4 subset three. General study results and limits: Several donors held about 5% of naive CD4 clonotypes in common.

Comment on this clone: Its antigen remains unknown.

CDR3 length: 15 residues. Trimming stripped 6 bases from V and 3 bases from J, with 18 bases between. Germline V gene lookup returns CDR1 MNHEY and CDR2 SVGAGI. Authors' methods: Without quality scores, immunoSEQ junctional reads could not be filtered like full-length reads. Profiling relied on immunoSEQ multiplex PCR, and the TCRdb table lists in-frame clones only, not all of them. Clonal size and the V and J genes are those of that table, whereas D and trimming came from the DNA. Among millions of clones listed, around 95% were seen once. This TCR was recovered from a man aged 18 to 29 in good health. Sequenced input: naive CD4+ T cells sorted from blood. Subset in this sample: CD45RA+ positively selected. This chain uses TRBV6-5 with TRBJ2-7; a possible D gene is TRBD1 (5 bases). The CDR3 is CASSQTDRASYEQYF. The CDR3 DNA is TGTGCCAGCAGCCAGACAGACCGTGCAAGCTACGAGCAGTACTTC.